This T cell receptor beta chain appears in the sequencing data of a study of T-cell reconstitution after alpha-beta-depleted transplantation in children (dated by TCRdb to between 2015 and 2016). The study in broad terms: The study quantitatively tracked T-cell immune reconstitution after TCRalphabeta/CD19-depleted allogeneic hematopoietic cell transplantation in children using TCR repertoire profiling.

The library was prepared using PCR. The run used an Illumina HiSeq 2500. TCR library preparation used molecular barcoding, with unique molecular identifiers applied to normalize quantification of the TCRbeta repertoire. TCRdb reprocessed the public reads (quality trimming at Q25 with fastp, clone calling with MiXCR) and kept in-frame beta chains. For every CDR3 protein sequence, its rows merge into one entry that carries the most common genes and DNA. This sample gives almost 500,000 distinct CDR3 sequences in total; roughly an eighth of them show up just once. The ten largest clones add up to approximately 5.4% of the sample. This clonotype was counted a few times. Its cognate antigen has yet to be identified. Per-nucleotide qualities are absent, and no much larger clonotype sits a single base away. V is cut by 6 bases and J by 8 bases, and the space between the germline ends is 28 bases. From a lookup of the germline V gene, CDR1 and CDR2 are MNHEY and SVGAGI. The CDR3 sequence holds 18 residues, the cysteine and phenylalanine included. Only the CDR3 DNA stays, 54 bases, in frame from base 1.

The chain was built from TRBV6-5 and TRBJ2-2, with the D segment possibly TRBD1 or TRBD2, each aligning over 5 bases. Sequences were derived from PBMCs from the stem cell graft donor, sampled from the stem cell graft. The receptor was derived from a human donor who donated a stem cell graft to a child with combined immunodeficiency. The nucleotide sequence is TGTGCCAGCAGACGGAAGCCTGCCGGGGCCGCACCTCCAGGGGAGCTGTTTTTT. Its coded protein is CASRRKPAGAAPPGELFF.